The 27 T cell receptor beta chains given below trace back to one sample, sequenced in a study of sequential checkpoint blockade in melanoma (dated by TCRdb to between 2017 and 2020). Library preparation employed the immunoSEQ multiplex PCR assay. What TCRdb holds here is the immuneACCESS table cut down to in-frame rearrangements. Part of the clones is not present; checked against another copy, under half of the missing clones reflect an unresolved V gene, and the others are unexplained. The sample has about 2,500 clones on record, 14% to 15% of them singletons. Roughly 18% of the sample is in the top ten clones. Per the publication, the treatment or condition label means: randomized to nivolumab then ipilimumab (arm A) or the reverse (arm B). The sample in question was tumor tissue (inferred from file names), obtained from a patient given nivolumab and ipilimumab in sequence. The receptors here all came from a human donor with melanoma.

This clone has only a few counts. This chain uses TRBV6-8 with TRBJ1-4, with unresolved D. The CDR3 sequence is 14 residues long. Deletions cut 6 bases from V and 8 bases from J, with 16 bases between. Germline loops: CDR1 MNHGY, CDR2 SAAAGT. CDR3 region: CASSPHQEQEKLFF. The DNA for the CDR3 is TGTGCCAGCAGCCCTCACCAAGAACAAGAAAAACTGTTTTTT.

In its sample, this clone is medium-sized. The rearrangement links TRBV4-1 to TRBJ1-5; D call uncertain. Germline-derived CDR1 and CDR2 are MGHRA and YSYEKL. This CDR3 is 13 amino acids long. V was clipped by 4 bases and J by 4 bases, with 8 bases between them. The CDR3 DNA reads TGCGCCAGCAGCCGGGAGAGAAATCAGCCCCAGCATTTT. Translation gives CASSRERNQPQHF.

CDR3 nucleotides: TGTGCCAGCAGCCCCCAAGCGGGGTCTAGCACAGATACGCAGTATTTT. Its protein is CASSPQAGSSTDTQYF. The genes are TRBV6-8 and TRBJ2-3, with 7 bases aligning to TRBD2. The CDR3 runs 16 residues. Germline V gene sequence: CDR1 MNHGY, CDR2 SAAAGT. J lost 0 bases, V lost 6 bases, and 9 bases had no gene match.

CDR3 in amino acids: CASSPGPTDTQYF. For the CDR3, the DNA is TGTGCCAGCAGCCCCGGTCCCACAGATACGCAGTATTTT. The chain has TRBV9 and TRBJ2-3; D ambiguous. The CDR3 extends over 13 amino acids. Trimming left V 4 bases short and J 2 bases short, with 8 bases between. The germline gives CDR1 SGDLS, CDR2 YYNGEE.

This clone was seen a handful of times. The rearrangement uses TRBV11-3 and TRBJ2-1, with 9 nucleotides matching TRBD2. CDR1 is SGHNT and CDR2 is YENEEA in the germline V gene. The CDR3 is 14 residues long. The J segment lost 7 bases and the V segment lost 6 bases, leaving 7 bases of the junction unmatched. The CDR3 region is CASSTGGGGNEQFF. CDR3 coding DNA: TGTGCCAGCAGTACAGGCGGGGGGGGAAATGAGCAGTTCTTC.

This clone was recorded at least ten times. This chain joins TRBV11-3 and TRBJ2-1; 12 bases agree with TRBD2. This CDR3 contains 15 residues. J was trimmed by 6 bases and V by 5 bases; bases with no gene match: 5. CDR1 and CDR2 from the germline V gene are SGHNT and YENEEA. In DNA, the CDR3 is TGTGCCAGCAGCCGTACTAGCGGGGGGACCAATGAGCAGTTCTTC. Protein: CASSRTSGGTNEQFF.

The rearrangement uses TRBV18 and TRBJ2-7; TRBD1 matches 9 bases. V lost 2 bases to trimming and J lost 2 bases; unmatched junction nucleotides: 4. This CDR3 has 15 amino acids. Germline lookup yields CDR1 KGHSH and CDR2 LQKENI. The DNA for the CDR3 is TGTGCCAGCTCACCAGGGACAGGGCTAACCTACGAGCAGTACTTC. Its translation: CASSPGTGLTYEQYF.

By its share, this clone is medium-sized. V is TRBV11-3 and J is TRBJ1-4; D not resolved. Germline lookup yields CDR1 SGHNT and CDR2 YENEEA. V was cut by 5 bases and J by 0 bases, with 13 bases left in between. This CDR3 region has 16 residues. The CDR3 loop reads CASSPLGGSTNEKLFF. CDR3 in DNA: TGTGCCAGCAGCCCGCTTGGTGGGTCAACTAATGAAAAACTGTTTTTT.

This clone was counted only a few times. V and J are TRBV19 and TRBJ1-1; D ambiguous. V was clipped by 4 bases and J by 10 bases, with 16 bases between them. Germline V gives CDR1 LNHDA, CDR2 SQIVND (reference sequence). The CDR3 extends over 13 amino acids. The CDR3 nucleotides read TGTGCCAGTAGTAGGTTTTCGGGAAGTGGAGCTTTCTTT. Its protein product is CASSRFSGSGAFF.

DNA of the CDR3: TGCGCCAGCAGCTTGGCCCTAGGGGAAGGGAACTATGGCTACACCTTC. Residues: CASSLALGEGNYGYTF. The chain recombines TRBV5-1 with TRBJ1-2; D is possibly TRBD1 (5 bases). The V end was cut by 0 bases, the J end by 2 bases, with 14 bases between. The CDR3 loop spans 16 amino acids. CDR1 and CDR2 from the germline V gene are SGHRS and YFSETQ.

In this sample, this clone turned up a few times. J is TRBJ1-1 and V is TRBV19, with D possibly TRBD1 on 5 matching bases. Trimming shortened V by 3 bases and J by 1 base, and 12 bases separated the two germline ends. In germline, CDR1 is LNHDA, CDR2 SQIVND (reference sequence). The CDR3 totals 15 residues. This CDR3 reads CASSIGGRRNTEAFF. DNA for the CDR3: TGTGCCAGTAGTATCGGGGGTCGGAGGAACACTGAAGCTTTCTTT.

This clone occurred a few times. The V gene is TRBV6-8, the J gene TRBJ1-1; 8 nucleotides agree with TRBD1. In germline, CDR1 is MNHGY, CDR2 SAAAGT. The V gene end was trimmed by 5 bases and the J gene end by 1 base; junction bases not matched to a gene: 6. This CDR3 is 15 amino acids long. CDR3 amino acids: CASSPQTGGNTEAFF. CDR3 DNA: TGTGCCAGCAGTCCCCAAACAGGGGGGAACACTGAAGCTTTCTTT.

V gene TRBV6-8 combines with J gene TRBJ2-2, with 9 bases fitting TRBD1. V was pared by 2 bases and J by 6 bases, with 10 bases of the junction left unmatched. Germline V lookup: CDR1 MNHGY, CDR2 SAAAGT. CDR3 size: 17 residues. CDR3 DNA: TGTGCCAGCAGTTACGGCGGGACAGGGATAGGTGCCGGGGAGCTGTTTTTT. It yields the protein CASSYGGTGIGAGELFF.

There are a few counts of this clone. The chain links TRBV9 to TRBJ1-1; unclear D gene. Germline lookup yields CDR1 SGDLS and CDR2 YYNGEE. Trimming cost V 4 bases and J 3 bases, with 10 bases left between them. This CDR3 is 13 amino acids long. The CDR3 DNA reads TGTGCCAGCAGCCTAACGGCGGACACTGAAGCTTTCTTT. This sequence encodes CASSLTADTEAFF.

V gene TRBV18 combines with J gene TRBJ1-3, with 7 positions matching TRBD1. V lost 5 bases and J lost 0; bases outside the gene matches: 4. Per germline, CDR1 KGHSH and CDR2 LQKENI. This CDR3 comprises 15 residues. The CDR3: CASSSGQSSGNTIYF. DNA of the CDR3: TGTGCCAGCTCATCGGGACAGTCCTCTGGAAACACCATATATTTT.

The chain couples TRBV6-8 to TRBJ2-2; no clear D gene. Germline CDR1 MNHGY, CDR2 SAAAGT. CDR3 length: 18 residues. Between the trimmed V and J ends, which lost 5 bases and 0 bases, there was a span of 19 bases. As DNA, the CDR3 is TGTGCCAGCAGTGATCAGATTGGGTTTAACCCGAACACCGGGGAGCTGTTTTTT. Amino acid sequence: CASSDQIGFNPNTGELFF.

This clone showed up just a few times. The J gene is TRBJ1-3, the V gene TRBV18; D is unresolved. With 4 bases removed from V and 0 bases from J, the gap between germline ends came to 7 bases. The germline V gene encodes CDR1 KGHSH and CDR2 LQKENI. This CDR3 is 14 amino acids long. Here the CDR3 reads CASSLTVSGNTIYF. The CDR3 DNA sequence: TGTGCCAGCTCACTGACGGTCTCTGGAAACACCATATATTTT.

The rearrangement links TRBV5-1 to TRBJ2-3, with a possible D match to TRBD2 (5 bases). V shed 4 bases and J shed 2 bases, with 14 bases lying between them. The germline V gene encodes CDR1 SGHRS and CDR2 YFSETQ. The CDR3 runs to 15 residues. The CDR3 loop reads CASSPSGIVTDTQYF. As DNA, the CDR3 is TGCGCCAGCAGCCCGTCGGGGATAGTCACAGATACGCAGTATTTT.

This clone was counted ten times or more. The chain carries TRBV7-6 and TRBJ2-1; 7 bases fit TRBD1. The CDR3 contains 15 residues. J lost 2 bases, V lost 4 bases, and 5 bases had no gene match. CDR1 is SGHVS and CDR2 is FNYEAQ in the germline V gene. This chain's CDR3 is CASSSEGATYNEQFF. The CDR3 DNA sequence: TGTGCCAGCAGCTCCGAGGGGGCAACCTACAATGAGCAGTTCTTC.

This clone is medium-sized. The chain uses TRBV11-3 and TRBJ2-4; tentatively, D is TRBD1 (6 bases). Germline CDR1 and CDR2: SGHNT and YENEEA. This CDR3 contains 15 residues. The V end lost 2 bases, the J end lost 6 bases, and 14 bases lay between the germline ends. The CDR3 region has the DNA TGTGCCAGCAGCTTAAGGCAGGGGAGAATAAACATTCAGTACTTC. Encoded protein: CASSLRQGRINIQYF. Looking up the rest from reference TRBV11-3 and TRBJ2-4 gives the full variable domain: EAGVVQSPRYKIIEKKQPVAFWCNPISGHNTLYWYLQNLGQGPELLIRYENEEAVDDSQLPKDRFSAERLKGVDSTLKIQPAELGDSAVYLCASSLRQGRINIQYFGAGTRLSVL.

The chain employs TRBV5-1 and TRBJ2-7; 9 bases map to TRBD1. The CDR3 spans 15 residues. Germline CDR1 SGHRS, CDR2 YFSETQ. The ends lost 4 bases at V and 1 base at J; junction bases unmatched: 6. The CDR3 protein is CASSPGQGESYEQYF. CDR3 DNA: TGCGCCAGCAGCCCGGGACAGGGAGAGTCCTACGAGCAGTACTTC.

This clone is medium-sized in the sample. This chain joins TRBV11-3 and TRBJ2-3; 11 bases map to TRBD2. Looked up from germline, CDR1 is SGHNT and CDR2 is YENEEA. Trimming took 5 bases from V and 4 from J; bases not matched to a gene: 5. The CDR3 consists of 15 residues. CDR3 in DNA: TGTGCCAGCAGCCCAGGTAGCGGGGGGGCAGATACGCAGTATTTT. As protein: CASSPGSGGADTQYF.

This clone was recorded a few times. The chain links TRBV5-1 to TRBJ1-5; 9 positions agree with TRBD1. V shed 4 bases and J 5 bases; nucleotides not matched to a gene: 4. The germline CDR1 and CDR2 sequences are SGHRS and YFSETQ. The CDR3 extends over 14 amino acids. The CDR3 DNA sequence: TGCGCCAGCAGCCTGGGACAGGGCGATCAGCCCCAGCATTTT. Amino acid sequence: CASSLGQGDQPQHF.

This clone has more than one count but fewer than ten. An end of the junction differs from the germline gene, which may be a read error. The chain uses TRBV6-8 and TRBJ1-1; D perhaps matches TRBD1 (5 bases). The CDR3 spans 12 residues. Germline V gene lookup returns CDR1 MNHGY and CDR2 SAAAGT. CDR3: CASSLRQSAPSF. CDR3 sequence (DNA): TGTGCCAGCAGTTTACGACAGAGCGCACCAAGCTTT.

By frequency in the sample, this clone is medium-sized. The J gene is TRBJ2-7, the V gene TRBV6-1, with D possibly matching TRBD1 (6 bases). Germline V gene data show CDR1 as MNHNS and CDR2 as SASEGT. V lost 1 base, J lost 3 bases, and 7 bases lay in between. The CDR3 contains 13 residues. Here the CDR3 DNA reads TGTGCCAGCAGTGAAGGGGACATCTACGAGCAGTACTTC. It yields the protein CASSEGDIYEQYF.

This clone was found once. The chain employs TRBV19 and TRBJ1-2; 7 bases line up with TRBD1. Per the germline V gene, CDR1 is LNHDA and CDR2 is SQIVND (reference sequence). The CDR3 spans 14 residues. V lost 6 bases and J lost 2; bases outside the gene matches: 6. Here the CDR3 reads CASRTGVGNYGYTF. For the CDR3, the DNA is TGTGCCAGTAGAACAGGGGTTGGCAACTATGGCTACACCTTC.

The chain employs TRBV10-3 and TRBJ2-3; perhaps TRBD2 as D (5 bases). Per the germline V gene, CDR1 is ENHRY and CDR2 is SYGVKD. This CDR3 region has 19 residues. V was cut by 0 bases and J by 6 bases, with 25 bases left in between. In nucleotides, the CDR3 is TGTGCCATCAGTGAGTCGACCAGGACTGGAGTAGCCCCCCGCGATACGCAGTATTTT. Its protein product is CAISESTRTGVAPRDTQYF.